The present entry profiles one T cell receptor (beta chain) with its context. V was clipped by 2 bases and J by 2 bases, with 9 bases between them. The germline V gene encodes CDR1 SNHLY and CDR2 FYNNEI. The CDR3 runs 15 residues. Original data processing: Quantification of nucleated cells was approximated via reference gene primer amplification. Only in-frame clones appear in the TCRdb table, and some are missing; sequencing was by immunoSEQ multiplex PCR. The V and J calls and the clone size are those of that table, but D and trimming were determined from the DNA. This table has approximately 150,000 clones, roughly 88% appearing once. The data are from a study of blood T cell repertoires in COVID-19. Whole-study context: There were acute and convalescent COVID-19 samples, and they came from the United States, Italy and Spain. T cells, B-cell-depleted T cells, or PBMCs supplied cDNA or gDNA.

The sequenced material came from peripheral blood. This chain links TRBV2 with TRBJ2-2; tentative D call: TRBD1 (5 bases). This sequence was found in a man in his 70s with acute or convalescent COVID-19. The CDR3 DNA follows: TGTGCCAGCAGTGAACAGGACATTAACACCGGGGAGCTGTTTTTT. Its protein product is CASSEQDINTGELFF.